These 32 T cell receptor beta chains share one sample of origin, sequenced in a study of T cells in women clearing cervical HPV infection. The data were produced by immunoSEQ multiplex PCR, yet TCRdb's version contains in-frame clones alone and is incomplete. The table for this sample gives about 35,000 clones. Material for sequencing was blood buffy coat. These receptor sequences come from a woman between 18 and 70 years old with a cervical HPV16 infection that either progressed to CIN3+ or cleared (not recorded which).

Worth noting for this clone: The read is 3 residues too short to cover the CDR3 end, so that end is filled in from the germline J gene. V is TRBV2 and J is TRBJ2-3; tentatively, D is TRBD2 (6 bases). Germline V CDR1 and CDR2: SNHLY, FYNNEI. The CDR3 extends over 14 amino acids. The CDR3 region is CASRDGTQVQPQYF. CDR3 bases read: TGTGCCAGCCGAGACGGGACTCAGGTTCAGCCG.

In the case of this clone: The CDR3 end is not reached by the read, which stops 3 residues before it; the germline J gene fills it in. The chain employs TRBV19 and TRBJ2-3; maybe TRBD1 (6 bases). There are 16 residues in the CDR3. CDR1 is LNHDA and CDR2 is SQIVND in the germline V gene (reference sequence). The sequenced CDR3 bases are TGTGCCAGTAGTATAGTAGGCGCCAGGGGCAATCAGCCG. Protein sequence: CASSIVGARGNQP. The full CDR3 reads CASSIVGARGNQPQYF.

On this clone: The CDR3 end lies 3 residues beyond the end of the read and is filled in from the germline J gene. This chain joins TRBV11-2 and TRBJ2-1; 7 bases fit TRBD1. This CDR3 is built from 14 residues. The germline gives CDR1 SGHAT, CDR2 FQNNGV. After removal of 5 bases from V and 3 bases from J, the junction contained 4 bases not matched to a gene. The CDR3 is CASSRGTDYNEQFF. The part of the CDR3 DNA that was read is TGTGCCAGCAGCCGAGGGACAGACTACAATGAG. The full variable domain, rest sourced from reference TRBV11-2 and TRBJ2-1, is EAGVAQSPRYKIIEKRQSVAFWCNPISGHATLYWYQQILGQGPKLLIQFQNNGVVDDSQLPKDRFSAERLKGVDSTLKIQPAKLEDSAVYLCASSRGTDYNEQFFGPGTRLTVL.

On this clone: With the read ending 3 residues before the CDR3 end, the germline J gene is used to fill in that end. The chain uses TRBV5-5 and TRBJ2-1; 7 nucleotides line up with TRBD2. The germline CDR1 and CDR2 sequences are SGHKS and YYEKEE (reference sequence). J lost 2 bases, V lost 0 bases, and 2 bases had no gene match. This CDR3 has 15 amino acids. This CDR3 reads CASSLATSTYNEQFF. The CDR3 DNA, read in part, is TGTGCCAGCAGCTTGGCGACTAGCACCTACAATGAG.

Comments on this clone: The CDR3 end is not reached by the read, which stops 3 residues before it; the germline J gene fills it in. V gene TRBV4-1 combines with J gene TRBJ1-2; the D gene is possibly TRBD1 (5 bases). The CDR3 covers 16 residues. V gave up 2 bases and J gave up 0 bases, with 13 bases separating them. From germline, CDR1 is MGHRA and CDR2 YSYEKL. Incomplete CDR3 DNA: TGCGCCAGCAGCCAACCCTGGGCAGGGACTAACTATGGC. As protein: CASSQPWAGTNYG. The CDR3 in full is CASSQPWAGTNYGYTF.

Note on this clone: The read ends 3 residues shy of where the CDR3 ends; the end is completed using the germline J gene. The chain is built from TRBV19 and TRBJ2-3; 8 nucleotides align to TRBD1. From germline, CDR1 is LNHDA and CDR2 SQIVND (reference sequence). The length of the CDR3 is 15 residues. The CDR3 DNA, read in part, is TGTGCCAGTAGTACAGGGGGCGTTAGCAATCAGCCG. This codes for CASSTGGVSNQP. The entire CDR3 sequence reads CASSTGGVSNQPQYF. The full variable domain, completed using reference TRBV19 and TRBJ2-3, is DGGITQSPKYLFRKEGQNVTLSCEQNLNHDAMYWYRQDPGQGLRLIYYSQIVNDFQKGDIAEGYSVSREKKESFPLTVTSAQKNPTAFYLCASSTGGVSNQPQYFGPGTRLTVL.

Concerning this clone: Coverage ceases 3 residues before the CDR3 finishes, and the germline J gene fills in the end. The chain joins TRBV19 to TRBJ1-1; TRBD1 matches 9 bases. V shed 3 bases, J shed 5 bases, and the junction held 4 bases outside the gene matches. In germline, CDR1 is LNHDA, CDR2 SQIVND (reference sequence). The CDR3 loop spans 14 amino acids. This CDR3 reads CASSMTGGETEAFF. CDR3 bases read: TGTGCCAGTAGTATGACAGGGGGTGAGACTGAA.

Details on this clone: With the read ending 3 residues before the CDR3 end, the germline J gene is used to fill in that end. The chain joins TRBV18 to TRBJ2-3, with 8 nucleotides matching TRBD2. The J segment lost 6 bases and the V segment lost 8 bases, leaving 7 bases of the junction unmatched. CDR3 size: 13 residues. CDR1 is KGHSH and CDR2 is LQKENI in the germline V gene. Partial CDR3 DNA: TGTGCCAGCACGGGCGGGAGGACGGATACG. This encodes CASTGGRTDT. The whole CDR3 sequence is CASTGGRTDTQYF.

Comment on this clone: The sequence runs out 3 residues before the end of the CDR3; the remainder is reconstructed from the germline J gene. The chain employs TRBV29-1 and TRBJ2-7, with 10 nucleotides matching TRBD1. The CDR3 loop spans 13 amino acids. Germline values: CDR1 SQVTM, CDR2 ANQGSEA. J was trimmed by 6 bases and V by 5 bases; bases with no gene match: 7. CDR3: CSVLRQGAGEQYF. CDR3 DNA, as far as it was read: TGCAGCGTTTTGCGACAGGGGGCGGGCGAG.

Details on this clone: The read ends 3 residues before the CDR3 terminus; that terminus is restored from the germline J gene. The V gene is TRBV5-1, the J gene TRBJ2-3; tentatively, D is TRBD2 (6 bases). This CDR3 is 17 amino acids long. CDR1 is SGHRS, CDR2 YFSETQ, per germline. The CDR3 reads CASSFLKTSYTQETQYF. Incomplete CDR3 DNA: TGCGCCAGCAGCTTTTTGAAAACTAGCTACACCCAAGAGACG.

About this clone itself: The read is 3 residues too short to cover the CDR3 end, so that end is filled in from the germline J gene. V and J are TRBV5-1 and TRBJ1-2, with D perhaps matching TRBD1 (6 bases). Germline lookup yields CDR1 SGHRS and CDR2 YFSETQ. This CDR3 spans 14 amino acids. The V gene lost 4 bases and the J gene lost 2 bases, with 12 bases spanning the gap. The sequenced CDR3 bases are TGCGCCAGCAGCCCGGGGGGCCCCAACTATGGC. Protein sequence: CASSPGGPNYG. The entire CDR3 protein reads CASSPGGPNYGYTF.

As for this clone: The read halts 3 residues ahead of the CDR3 end, with the missing end drawn from the germline J gene. This chain connects TRBV20-1 to TRBJ2-3, with TRBD1 matching over 7 bases. CDR3 size: 14 residues. The junction had 5 bases not matched to a gene; V was cut back by 4 bases and J by 1 base. The germline CDR1 and CDR2 sequences are DFQATT and SNEGSKA (reference sequence). The DNA read from the CDR3 is TGCAGTGCTATCGTAGGGACAGGCACAGATACG. This gives the protein CSAIVGTGTDT. In full, the CDR3 reads CSAIVGTGTDTQYF.

Partial CDR3 DNA: TGTGCCAGCAGCGCCTCGGGGTACGAC. Amino acid sequence: CASSASGYD. The whole CDR3 protein reads CASSASGYDYTF. The V call is TRBV7-9, the J call TRBJ1-2; no firm D call. The sequenced fragment ends 3 residues before the CDR3 boundary, so the rest is inferred from the germline J gene. This CDR3 is built from 12 residues. Germline-derived CDR1 and CDR2 are SEHNR and FQNEAQ (reference sequence).

With respect to this clone: The read stops 3 residues short of the end of the CDR3; the missing end is completed from the germline J gene. The rearrangement uses TRBV7-9 and TRBJ2-2, with 7 bases that match TRBD2. CDR1 is SEHNR, CDR2 FQNEAQ, per germline (reference sequence). Unmatched junction bases numbered 2, after V lost 2 bases and J lost 2 bases. The CDR3 is 15 residues long. The CDR3 sequence is CASSLLADNTGELFF. Partial CDR3 DNA: TGTGCCAGCAGCTTACTAGCGGATAACACCGGGGAG.

On this clone: The DNA ends 3 residues before the CDR3 does, and the rest of the CDR3 is filled in from the germline J gene. This chain links TRBV24-1 with TRBJ2-1; D is perhaps TRBD1 (6 bases). Trimming left V 4 bases short and J 0 bases short, with 12 bases between. CDR1 is KGHDR, CDR2 SFDVKD, per germline. This CDR3 contains 16 residues. CDR3 amino acids: CATSDRTGFSYNEQFF. Partial CDR3 DNA: TGTGCCACCAGTGACCGTACAGGGTTCTCCTACAATGAG.

A remark on this clone: Sequencing ends 3 residues short of the CDR3 end; the germline J gene provides the rest. V is TRBV15 and J is TRBJ2-5, with a possible D match to TRBD2 (5 bases). Looked up from germline, CDR1 is LNHNV and CDR2 is YYDKDF (reference sequence). The CDR3 contains 13 residues. The V and J ends lost 1 base and 3 bases respectively, with 6 bases between them. Partial CDR3 DNA: TGTGCCACCAGCAGAGGGCGGGAAGAGACC. Protein: CATSRGREET. In full, the CDR3 reads CATSRGREETQYF.

Concerning this clone: The read ends 3 residues shy of where the CDR3 ends; the end is completed using the germline J gene. J is TRBJ2-3 and V is TRBV2, with D unclear. CDR3 length: 13 amino acids. Per germline, CDR1 SNHLY and CDR2 FYNNEI. The CDR3 sequence: CASSERSQETQYF. The sequenced part of the CDR3 DNA is TGTGCCAGCAGTGAACGGTCGCAAGAGACG.

The covered CDR3 bases are TGTGCCAGCAGTAGCGGGAGTTTCCACAATGAC. It codes for CASSSGSFHND. The CDR3 in full is CASSSGSFHNDYTF. The V call is TRBV7-9, the J call TRBJ1-2; the D is unclear. The observed sequence ends 3 residues before the CDR3 terminus, with the missing tail filled in from the germline J gene. CDR1 and CDR2 from the germline V gene are SEHNR and FQNEAQ (reference sequence). The CDR3 length is 14 residues.

Details on this clone: Coverage ceases 3 residues before the CDR3 finishes, and the germline J gene fills in the end. The rearrangement uses TRBV7-6 and TRBJ1-2; D is uncertain. From germline, CDR1 is SGHVS and CDR2 FNYEAQ. The CDR3 has 15 amino acids. The CDR3 loop is CASSRSDLPKDTYTF. The DNA read from the CDR3 is TGTGCCAGCAGCCGGAGCGACTTACCGAAAGATACC.

Turning to this clone: The CDR3 goes on 3 residues after the read ends, and that part is filled in from the germline J gene. The chain combines TRBV7-2 with TRBJ1-1; D might be TRBD1 (6 bases). The CDR3 runs 15 residues. Germline loops: CDR1 SGHTA, CDR2 FQGNSA. Deletions cut 5 bases from V and 3 bases from J, with 16 bases between. The CDR3 region is CASSRDIRMDTEAFF. The covered CDR3 bases are TGTGCCAGCAGCAGGGACATCCGAATGGACACTGAA.

Note on this clone: The read halts 3 residues ahead of the CDR3 end, with the missing end drawn from the germline J gene. This chain joins TRBV19 and TRBJ2-2; 7 bases fit TRBD1. This CDR3 region has 13 residues. Germline V CDR1 and CDR2: LNHDA, SQIVND (reference sequence). The sequenced CDR3 bases are TGTGCCAGTAGCCCACACAGGGGAGAAAAG. This codes for CASSPHRGEK. The CDR3 reads in full as CASSPHRGEKLFF.

Comment on this clone: Read coverage stops 3 residues before the CDR3 terminus; the germline J gene supplies the remainder. This rearrangement joins TRBV19 to TRBJ2-7; D is possibly TRBD2 (5 bases). V was shortened by 7 bases and J by 2 bases, with 12 bases between the two germline ends. Germline CDR1 reads LNHDA; CDR2 reads SQIVND (reference sequence). There are 13 residues in the CDR3. The CDR3 loop is CASTPSGTYEQYF. Incomplete CDR3 DNA: TGTGCCAGTACCCCTTCGGGGACCTACGAG.

On this clone: The CDR3 end falls 3 residues outside the read, so it is completed with the germline J gene. This chain joins TRBV5-1 and TRBJ2-1; 11 bases line up with TRBD2. Per the germline V gene, CDR1 is SGHRS and CDR2 is YFSETQ. CDR3 length equals 15 residues. Trimming cost V 4 bases and J 7 bases; bases outside gene matches: 7. The CDR3 protein is CASSLLAGARNEQFF. The sequenced part of the CDR3 DNA is TGCGCCAGCAGCCTACTAGCGGGGGCGAGGAATGAG.

CDR3 loop: CASSQSVNTGELFF. CDR3 DNA (partial): TGTGCCAGTAGTCAATCAGTTAACACCGGGGAG. The chain couples TRBV19 to TRBJ2-2; D gene uncertain. The CDR3 extends 3 residues past the end of the read, so its final part is completed from the germline J gene. V was pared by 5 bases and J by 2 bases, with 9 bases between. Germline lookup yields CDR1 LNHDA and CDR2 SQIVND (reference sequence). The CDR3 runs 14 residues.

Comments on this clone: From the germline J gene comes the end of the CDR3, since the read stops 3 residues before it. This chain connects TRBV6-2 or TRBV6-3 to TRBJ2-2, with D hard to call. The CDR3 length is 13 residues. The germline V gene encodes CDR1 MNHEY and CDR2 SVGEGT. V shed 6 bases and J shed 0 bases, with 5 bases lying between them. The covered CDR3 bases are TGTGCCAGCAGATTATCGAACACCGGGGAG. Its translation is CASRLSNTGE. The full CDR3 protein reads CASRLSNTGELFF.

In regard to this clone: The read ends 3 residues early relative to the CDR3; the germline J gene fills the gap. The chain is built from TRBV19 and TRBJ2-4; 7 bases are a match to TRBD1. Germline CDR1 is LNHDA and CDR2 is SQIVND (reference sequence). The length of the CDR3 is 13 residues. The part of the CDR3 DNA that was read is TGTGCCAGTAGTCCACAGGGGACCTATGGT. Residues: CASSPQGTYG. The full CDR3 is CASSPQGTYGQYF.

For this clone: The CDR3 end lies 3 residues beyond the end of the read and is filled in from the germline J gene. V and J are TRBV18 and TRBJ1-2; 9 bases map to TRBD1. CDR1 KGHSH and CDR2 LQKENI come from the germline V gene. Trimming removed 4 bases from V and 7 bases from J; junction bases left unmatched: 7. The CDR3 covers 14 residues. The chain's CDR3 is CASSHGTGTAGYTF. The sequenced part of the CDR3 DNA is TGTGCCAGCTCACACGGGACAGGGACGGCTGGC.

A remark on this clone: Read data end 3 residues before the CDR3 end; the end is taken from the germline J gene. The chain joins TRBV20-1 to TRBJ1-1; 9 bases fit TRBD1. Germline CDR1 and CDR2: DFQATT and SNEGSKA (reference sequence). With 1 base clipped from V and 5 bases from J, the junction kept 5 bases outside the gene matches. CDR3 length: 14 residues. CDR3 bases read: TGCAGTGCTAGAGTTGACAGGGGGGGGACTGAA. Its translation is CSARVDRGGTE. The CDR3 in full is CSARVDRGGTEAFF.

Turning to this clone: The sequenced fragment ends 3 residues before the CDR3 boundary, so the rest is inferred from the germline J gene. The chain joins TRBV20-1 to TRBJ1-2; possibly TRBD1 for D (5 bases). Germline CDR1 and CDR2: DFQATT and SNEGSKA (reference sequence). This CDR3 is built from 17 residues. Incomplete CDR3 DNA: TGCAGTGCTGCCCCGCCTTACAGGACTAGGGCCCCCTACGAC. This codes for CSAAPPYRTRAPYD. The whole CDR3 reads CSAAPPYRTRAPYDYTF.

As for this clone: The read gets to within 3 residues of the CDR3 end, and the germline J gene fills in the rest. V gene TRBV5-4 combines with J gene TRBJ2-5; tentatively, D is TRBD1 (6 bases). The CDR3 is 14 amino acids. Deletions cut 2 bases from V and 2 bases from J, with 10 bases between. Germline V gene lookup returns CDR1 SGHNT and CDR2 YYREEE (reference sequence). CDR3 protein: CASSLRQAQETQYF. The CDR3 bases that were read are TGTGCCAGCAGCTTAAGACAGGCTCAAGAGACC.

A note on this clone: The missing CDR3 end, 3 residues past where the read stops, is filled in from the germline J gene. The chain uses TRBV7-3 and TRBJ2-2; possible D gene TRBD2, 6 bases. This CDR3 is built from 14 residues. Between the trimmed V and J ends, which lost 5 bases and 2 bases, there was a span of 9 bases. Germline CDR1 reads SGHTA; CDR2 reads FQGTGA. The CDR3 sequence is CASSPGLNTGELFF. CDR3 DNA, as far as it was read: TGTGCCAGCAGCCCGGGACTTAACACCGGGGAG.

A note on this clone: The observed sequence ends 3 residues before the CDR3 terminus, with the missing tail filled in from the germline J gene. The V call is TRBV7-6, the J call TRBJ2-2, with D perhaps matching TRBD1 (5 bases). The CDR3 is made up of 17 amino acids. Germline lookup yields CDR1 SGHVS and CDR2 FNYEAQ. Partial CDR3 DNA: TGTGCCAGCAGCTTAGCGGGCATGAGCTCTGGGGCCAACGTG. As protein: CASSLAGMSSGANV. The CDR3 as a whole reads CASSLAGMSSGANVLFF.